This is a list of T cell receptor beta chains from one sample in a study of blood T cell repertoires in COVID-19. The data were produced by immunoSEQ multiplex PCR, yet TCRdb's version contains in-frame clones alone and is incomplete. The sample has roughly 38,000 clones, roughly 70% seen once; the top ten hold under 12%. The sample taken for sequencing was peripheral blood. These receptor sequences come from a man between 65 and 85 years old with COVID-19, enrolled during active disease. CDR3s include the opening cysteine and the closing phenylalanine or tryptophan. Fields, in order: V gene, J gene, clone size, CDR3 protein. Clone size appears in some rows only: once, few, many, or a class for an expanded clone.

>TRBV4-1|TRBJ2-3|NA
CASSKSTDTQYF
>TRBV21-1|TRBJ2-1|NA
CASSKRTLLSANEQFF
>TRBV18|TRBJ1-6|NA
CASSPGAGVDSPLHF
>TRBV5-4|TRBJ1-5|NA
CASSLSGQFFNQPQHF
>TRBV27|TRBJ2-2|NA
CASRIGGAGTGELFF
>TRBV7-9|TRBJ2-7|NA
CASSTTTPTYEQYF
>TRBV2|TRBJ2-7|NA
CASSEAVTLLGQYF
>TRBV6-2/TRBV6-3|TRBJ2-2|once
CASSYESSGAYTGELFF
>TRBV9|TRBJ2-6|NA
CASSRDTGANVLTF
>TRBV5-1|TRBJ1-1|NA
CASYRGPNTEAFF
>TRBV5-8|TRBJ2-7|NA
CASSLVLAPLRSSYEQYF
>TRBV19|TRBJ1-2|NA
CASSGRQAYTF
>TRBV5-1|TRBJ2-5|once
CASSSQGAREETQYF
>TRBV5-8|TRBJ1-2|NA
CASSLDRGNYGYTF
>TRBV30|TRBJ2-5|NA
CAWSAGTSETQYF
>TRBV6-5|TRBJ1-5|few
CASSYSHRGNQPQHF
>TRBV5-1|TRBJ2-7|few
CASRNVGGDYEQYF
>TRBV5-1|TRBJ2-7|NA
CASSFSGSSSYEQYF
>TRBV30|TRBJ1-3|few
CAWSVSDTIYF
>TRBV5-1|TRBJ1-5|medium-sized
CASSLAGGGDQPQHF
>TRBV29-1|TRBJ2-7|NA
CSVTGALDYEQYF
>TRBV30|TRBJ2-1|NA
CAWSDGRAFEQFF
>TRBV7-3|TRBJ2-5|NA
CASSLTRQETQYF
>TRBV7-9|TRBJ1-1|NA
CASSPQRGTPNTEAFF
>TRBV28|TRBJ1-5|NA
CASRTQGNQPQHF
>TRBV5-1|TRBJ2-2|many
CASSLWVTGRTGELFF
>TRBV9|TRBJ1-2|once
CASTPGQGPANYGYTF
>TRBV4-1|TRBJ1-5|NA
CASSHHLIGTEGNQPQHF
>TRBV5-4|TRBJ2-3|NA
CASSLRPGWPDTQYF
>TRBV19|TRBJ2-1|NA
CASRETGVTYNEQFF
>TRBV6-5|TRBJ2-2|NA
CASSAGTVNTGELFF
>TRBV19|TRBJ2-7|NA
CASSILSGQGGHEQYF
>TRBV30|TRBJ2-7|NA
CAWSVTARLWYEQYF
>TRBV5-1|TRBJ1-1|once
CASSLEAALRRAFF
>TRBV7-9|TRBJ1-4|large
CASRHNTGTQNEKLFF
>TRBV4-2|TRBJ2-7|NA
CASSQDQDTLALEQYF
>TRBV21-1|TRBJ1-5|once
CASRSPRTIRCQPQHF
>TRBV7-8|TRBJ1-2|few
CASSSGRGVVYGYTF
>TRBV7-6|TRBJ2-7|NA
CASSQGTYSYEQYF
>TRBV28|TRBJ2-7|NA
CASIPFGSSYEQYF
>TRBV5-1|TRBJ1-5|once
CASSLEGQGSNQPQHF
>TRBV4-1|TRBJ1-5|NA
CASSPLRGGTAFNQPQHF
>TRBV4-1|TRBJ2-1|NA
CASSQDPGTSYVDEQFF
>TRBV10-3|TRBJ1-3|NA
CAISERGNTIYF
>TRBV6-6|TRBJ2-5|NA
CASSYSWAGREETQYF
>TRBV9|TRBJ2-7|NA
CASSPGQSYEQYF
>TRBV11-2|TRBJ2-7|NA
CASSRSRTGLSSYEQYF
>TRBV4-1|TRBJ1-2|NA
CASSQAPGQAFYGYTF
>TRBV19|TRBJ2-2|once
CASSIQGSNTGELFF
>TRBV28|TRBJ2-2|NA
CASSLIPLYGLRGNTGELFF
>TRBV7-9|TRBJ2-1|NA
CASSLDTLNEQFF
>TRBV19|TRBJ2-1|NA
CASSIGDTSYNEQFF
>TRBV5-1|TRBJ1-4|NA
CASSLGQDEKLFF